The rows below give T cell receptor beta chains drawn from one sample of a study of cytomegalovirus exposure and HLA in healthy donors. TCRdb's copy holds only in-frame clones and misses some; the assay was immunoSEQ multiplex PCR. The data contain tens of thousands of clones, 90% to 95% of them singletons. The source material was PBMCs. The receptors were gathered from a man aged 18-30 years in good health and CMV-seronegative. CDR3s leave out the opening cysteine and the closing phenylalanine or tryptophan. The order of the fields is V gene, J gene, CDR3 protein.

V: TRBV11-2
J: TRBJ2-7
CDR3: ASSLDRNTYEQY

V: TRBV6-5
J: TRBJ2-5
CDR3: ASSSGLAGETQY

V: TRBV18
J: TRBJ2-3
CDR3: ASSPADTQY

V: TRBV6-6
J: TRBJ2-5
CDR3: ASSRQGETQY

V: TRBV9
J: TRBJ2-5
CDR3: ASSASWRELKTQY

V: TRBV30
J: TRBJ2-7
CDR3: ACSADGVYEQY

V: TRBV30
J: TRBJ1-1
CDR3: AWSTSGGLEAF

V: TRBV12-5
J: TRBJ2-1
CDR3: ASGLGHSEDEQF

V: TRBV28
J: TRBJ2-1
CDR3: ASSSAAGLVRHEQF

V: TRBV7-6
J: TRBJ2-7
CDR3: ASSSGTGGDYEQY

V: TRBV25-1
J: TRBJ2-7
CDR3: ASSEYMGGYREQY

V: TRBV6-1
J: TRBJ1-1
CDR3: ASSESDRYTEAF

V: TRBV28
J: TRBJ2-7
CDR3: ASSPDGAYEQY

V: TRBV7-9
J: TRBJ1-2
CDR3: ASSLTGEDYGYT

V: TRBV6-5
J: TRBJ1-2
CDR3: ASSPGGYYGYT

V: TRBV7-6
J: TRBJ2-6
CDR3: ASSLAYGAGANVLT

V: TRBV19
J: TRBJ2-1
CDR3: ASSLGTGISNEQF

V: TRBV7-2
J: TRBJ2-5
CDR3: ASSLAQGLETQY

V: TRBV19
J: TRBJ1-1
CDR3: ASSMTTGGHTEAF

V: TRBV9
J: TRBJ2-7
CDR3: ASSTGTDLSYEQY

V: TRBV29-1
J: TRBJ1-1
CDR3: SVEDRLTEAF

V: TRBV6-1
J: TRBJ2-2
CDR3: ASSGETGVTGELF

V: TRBV28
J: TRBJ2-7
CDR3: AIGQGPSQQY

V: TRBV12-5
J: TRBJ2-3
CDR3: ASGSGTSGRVGTDTQY

V: TRBV7-2
J: TRBJ2-3
CDR3: ASSLRDVGGLAGAMQY

V: TRBV4-2
J: TRBJ2-7
CDR3: ASSQEGAAYEQY

V: TRBV19
J: TRBJ2-6
CDR3: ASSIAGLDGANVLT

V: TRBV28
J: TRBJ1-1
CDR3: ASSLRSLGQENTEAF

V: TRBV28
J: TRBJ1-2
CDR3: ASSLRSGTNYGYT

V: TRBV4-3
J: TRBJ2-1
CDR3: ASSQVAGRDLRSF

V: TRBV6-1
J: TRBJ1-2
CDR3: ASSEDAGARGDGYT

V: TRBV2
J: TRBJ1-5
CDR3: ASSEATGDQPQH

V: TRBV7-2
J: TRBJ1-1
CDR3: ASSLAGGLGRTEAF

V: TRBV5-3
J: TRBJ2-7
CDR3: ARSGSSEQY

V: TRBV27
J: TRBJ2-2
CDR3: ASRPGLEAGELF

V: TRBV25-1
J: TRBJ2-3
CDR3: ASSDVRGRALGADTQY

V: TRBV18
J: TRBJ2-3
CDR3: ASSPLPTSGSGDTQY